By its share, the clone carrying this T cell receptor beta chain is large. The data were produced by immunoSEQ multiplex PCR, yet TCRdb's version contains in-frame clones alone and is incomplete. The top ten clones hold approximately 23% of a sample with about 45,000 clones, under 95% of them seen once. This sample was included in a study of control samples from healthy donors and cancer patients. The CDR3 has 14 residues. The germline V gene has CDR1 SGHRS and CDR2 YFSETQ. V dropped 3 bases and J dropped 8; count of bases not matched to a gene: 9. The V call is TRBV5-1, the J call TRBJ1-2; the match to TRBD1 covers 8 bases. The TCR comes from a woman between 35 and 50 years old with head and neck cancer. Sequencing used PBMCs. The CDR3 spells CASSWDRPREGYTF. CDR3 in DNA: TGCGCCAGCAGCTGGGACAGGCCTCGGGAAGGCTACACCTTC.